These 3 T cell receptor beta chains came from one sample sequenced in a study of T cell repertoires in cytomegalovirus infection. Each CDR3 protein gets one entry after TCRdb re-called the reads with MiXCR. The sample lists about 180,000 distinct CDR3 sequences, roughly a fifth occurring once. No antigen has been identified for these receptors. Source: CD8+ T cells from cultured PBMCs, taken from culture after CMV antigen stimulation. Receptor source: a human donor in good health (CMV status not recorded). Some clones in this sample may be carry-over from other donors' samples.

The V call is TRBV5-5, the J call TRBJ2-7; perhaps TRBD1 as D (5 bases). CDR1 and CDR2 (germline): SGHKS, YYEKEE (reference sequence). The CDR3 has 15 amino acids. With 0 bases removed from V and 0 bases from J, the gap between germline ends came to 10 bases. CDR3 region: CASSLAGASSYEQYF. The CDR3 nucleotides are TGTGCCAGCAGCTTGGCTGGGGCGAGCTCCTACGAGCAGTACTTC.

This clonotype was counted only a few times. The rearrangement links TRBV5-6 to TRBJ1-5, with D possibly being TRBD1 (5 bases). The CDR3 spans 15 residues. With 3 bases removed from V and 7 bases from J, the gap between germline ends came to 17 bases. Germline lookup yields CDR1 SGHDT and CDR2 YYEEEE. The CDR3 DNA reads TGTGCCAGCAGCTCGGGGGACGGACCCAGACAGCCCCAGCATTTT. Its protein is CASSSGDGPRQPQHF.

This clonotype appeared a few times. This chain links TRBV7-8 with TRBJ2-7; TRBD1 aligns across 7 bases. With V trimmed by 4 bases and J by 0 bases, 6 bases remained unmatched. The length of the CDR3 is 15 residues. Germline-derived CDR1 and CDR2 are SGHVS and FQNEAQ. This CDR3 is CASSYPGQDSYEQYF. The DNA of the CDR3 is TGTGCCAGCAGCTACCCAGGACAGGACTCCTACGAGCAGTACTTC.